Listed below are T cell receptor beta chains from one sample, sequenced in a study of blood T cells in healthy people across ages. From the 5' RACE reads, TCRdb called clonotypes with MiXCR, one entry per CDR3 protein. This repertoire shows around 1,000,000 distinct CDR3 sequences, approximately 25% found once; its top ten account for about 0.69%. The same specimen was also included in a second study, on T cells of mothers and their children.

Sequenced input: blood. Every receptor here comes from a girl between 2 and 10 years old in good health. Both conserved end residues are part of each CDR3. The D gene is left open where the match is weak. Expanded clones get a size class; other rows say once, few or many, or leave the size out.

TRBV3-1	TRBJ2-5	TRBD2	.	CASSQSIAGGQETQYF	TGTGCCAGCAGCCAAAGCATAGCGGGGGGCCAAGAGACCCAGTACTTC
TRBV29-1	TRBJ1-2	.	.	CSVGVPNYGYTF	TGCAGCGTTGGGGTACCTAACTATGGCTACACCTTC
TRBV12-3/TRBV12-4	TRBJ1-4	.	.	CASSAPGDEKLFF	TGTGCCAGCAGTGCGCCGGGCGATGAAAAACTGTTTTTT
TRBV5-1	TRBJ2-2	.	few	CASSLGQANPNTGELFF	TGCGCCAGCAGCTTGGGGCAGGCGAATCCGAACACCGGGGAGCTGTTTTTT
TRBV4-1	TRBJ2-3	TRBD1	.	CASSQESPGQGADTQYF	TGCGCCAGCAGCCAAGAATCCCCGGGACAGGGGGCAGATACGCAGTATTTT
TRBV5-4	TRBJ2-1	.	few	CASSPGGDRSGSYNEQFF	TGTGCCAGCAGCCCCGGGGGGGACAGGTCGGGCTCCTACAATGAGCAGTTCTTC
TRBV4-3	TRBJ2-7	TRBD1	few	CASSQDWAGGSYEQYF	TGCGCCAGCAGCCAAGATTGGGCAGGGGGCTCCTACGAGCAGTACTTC
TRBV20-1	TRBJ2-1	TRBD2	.	CSASPKRGRVDEQFF	TGCAGTGCTAGCCCCAAGCGGGGGAGGGTGGATGAGCAGTTCTTC
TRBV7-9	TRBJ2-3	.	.	CASSLMVRSGTDTQYF	TGTGCCAGCAGCTTAATGGTTCGGAGCGGCACAGATACGCAGTATTTT
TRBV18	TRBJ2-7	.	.	CASSRLEGSYEQYF	TGTGCCAGCTCACGACTAGAGGGATCCTACGAGCAGTACTTC
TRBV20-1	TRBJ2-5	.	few	CSAREPLAAETQYF	TGCAGTGCTAGAGAACCGTTGGCGGCAGAGACCCAGTACTTC
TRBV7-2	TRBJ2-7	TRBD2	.	CASSLAKAGGYEQYF	TGTGCCAGCAGCTTAGCTAAAGCGGGGGGGTACGAGCAGTACTTC
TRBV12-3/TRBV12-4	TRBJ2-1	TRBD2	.	CASIYSGSGGNEQFF	TGTGCCAGCATTTATAGCGGGAGTGGTGGCAATGAGCAGTTCTTC
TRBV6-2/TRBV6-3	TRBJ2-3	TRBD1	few	CASRTDRVADTQYF	TGTGCCAGCAGGACGGACAGGGTGGCAGATACGCAGTATTTT
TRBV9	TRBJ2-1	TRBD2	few	CASSLGTSYYNEQFF	TGTGCCAGCAGCCTGGGGACTAGCTACTACAATGAGCAGTTCTTC
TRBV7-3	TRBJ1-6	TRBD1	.	CASSPRDRASPLHF	TGTGCCAGCAGCCCCCGGGACAGGGCTTCACCCCTCCACTTT
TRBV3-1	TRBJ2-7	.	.	CASSQGPGSSYEQYF	TGTGCCAGCAGCCAAGGGCCAGGGAGCTCCTACGAGCAGTACTTC